Below, 29 T cell receptor beta chains from the same sample are listed, as sequenced in a study of blood T cells in healthy people across ages (dated by TCRdb to between 2015 and 2016). Library method: 5' RACE. Reads for this sample came from an Illumina HiSeq 2500. A second roughly 6 to 12 cycle PCR used a sample-barcoded 5' primer and a J-beta primer mix. TCRdb cleaned the public reads at Q25 with fastp, built clones with MiXCR and kept in-frame beta chains. Here each entry gathers all rows of one CDR3 protein and keeps the most common genes and DNA. This sample lists a few hundred thousand distinct CDR3 sequences; 25% to 30% were detected once. The ten largest clones take up about 18% of the sample. Sequencing used blood. These receptors were taken from a woman between 65 and 79 years old in good health.

In its sample, this clonotype was seen a few times. The V gene is TRBV5-1, the J gene TRBJ2-3; 11 bases agree with TRBD2. V was clipped by 5 bases and J by 0 bases; unmatched bases: 2. CDR1 and CDR2 (germline): SGHRS, YFSETQ. CDR3 size: 15 residues. This CDR3 is CASRTSGDSTDTQYF. In nucleotides, the CDR3 is TGCGCCAGCAGGACTAGCGGGGACAGCACAGATACGCAGTATTTT. Combining the CDR3 with reference TRBV5-1 and TRBJ2-3 gives the whole variable domain KAGVTQTPRYLIKTRGQQVTLSCSPISGHRSVSWYQQTPGQGLQFLFEYFSETQRNKGNFPGRFSGRQFSNSRSEMNVSTLELGDSALYLCASRTSGDSTDTQYFGPGTRLTVL.

This clonotype was seen only a few times. The chain carries TRBV20-1 and TRBJ2-3; 14 bases match TRBD2. The germline V gene has CDR1 DFQATT and CDR2 SNEGSKA (reference sequence). This CDR3 contains 17 residues. Trimming cost V 5 bases and J 1 base; bases outside gene matches: 8. The CDR3 DNA reads as TGCAGTGCTCCCGGGACTAGCGGGGGACGGGGCACAGATACGCAGTATTTT. This gives the protein CSAPGTSGGRGTDTQYF.

A remark on this clonotype: Mismatch with germline at one junction end may stem from a read error. V is TRBV4-3 and J is TRBJ2-3, with TRBD2 matching 14 bases. CDR1 is LGHNA, CDR2 YSLEER, per germline. The CDR3 runs to 19 residues. The CDR3 here is CASNQEFVTSGGALDTQYF. For the CDR3, the DNA is TGCGCCAGCAACCAAGAATTCGTGACTAGCGGGGGGGCATTAGATACGCAGTATTTT.

The CDR3 loop is CSALGPGFYEQYF. CDR3 nucleotide sequence: TGCAGTGCTCTGGGACCCGGCTTTTACGAGCAGTACTTC. This rearrangement joins TRBV20-1 to TRBJ2-7; D might be TRBD1 or TRBD2, each matching 5 bases. CDR1 is DFQATT, CDR2 SNEGSKA, per germline (reference sequence). Deletions cut 5 bases from V and 4 bases from J, with 15 bases between. The CDR3 has 13 residues.

This chain uses TRBV20-1 with TRBJ2-5, with 8 positions matching TRBD2. The closer fit of TRBJ2-1 to the DNA end suggests the J call may be wrong. This CDR3 comprises 14 residues. Germline loops: CDR1 DFQATT, CDR2 SNEGSKA (reference sequence). As DNA, the CDR3 is TGCAGTGCTAGTCGTACGGGGGGGCGCGAGACCCAGTTCTTC. This gives the protein CSASRTGGRETQFF.

This clonotype was counted once. The V gene is TRBV7-3, the J gene TRBJ2-5, with 7 positions matching TRBD1. V lost 4 bases and J lost 11; bases outside the gene matches: 7. Per the germline V gene, CDR1 is SGHTA and CDR2 is FQGTGA. CDR3 size: 12 residues. The CDR3 nucleotides are TGTGCCAGCAGCTCTACAGGGGAAGAGCAGTACTTC. Translating gives CASSSTGEEQYF.

This chain links TRBV12-3 or TRBV12-4 with TRBJ2-3; D unclear. This CDR3 comprises 13 residues. V was shortened by 6 bases and J by 2 bases, with 9 bases between the two germline ends. The CDR3 loop reads CASRQATTDTQYF. In DNA, the CDR3 is TGTGCCAGCAGGCAAGCTACCACAGATACGCAGTATTTT.

CDR3 nucleotides: TGTGCCAGCAGCGCACGAGCGGGGGTGACTAGCGGGGGGACCTACCGAGATACGCAGTATTTT. This gives the protein CASSARAGVTSGGTYRDTQYF. This rearrangement joins TRBV13 to TRBJ2-3, with 13 bases identical to TRBD2. This CDR3 has 21 residues. The trim removed 5 bases at V and 5 bases at J, leaving 22 bases unmatched. Germline CDR1 reads PRHDT; CDR2 reads FYEKMQ (reference sequence). Variable domain in full (rest from reference TRBV13 and TRBJ2-3): AAGVIQSPRHLIKEKRETATLKCYPIPRHDTVYWYQQGPGQDPQFLISFYEKMQSDKGSIPDRFSAQQFSDYHSELNMSSLELGDSALYFCASSARAGVTSGGTYRDTQYFGPGTRLTVL.

The chain has TRBV12-3 or TRBV12-4 and TRBJ2-5; weak D call: TRBD1 (6 bases). The closer fit of TRBJ2-7 to the DNA end suggests the J call may be wrong. The CDR3 is made up of 15 amino acids. The CDR3 DNA follows: TGTGCCAGCAGTCTGGTCCCGGGACACACATACGAGCAGTACTTC. This gives the protein CASSLVPGHTYEQYF.

The chain employs TRBV5-5 and TRBJ2-2, with TRBD2 identical over 12 bases. CDR1 is SGHKS, CDR2 YYEKEE, per germline (reference sequence). The trim removed 1 base at V and 0 bases at J, leaving 7 bases unmatched. There are 19 residues in the CDR3. The CDR3 protein is CASSLRTSGTSANTGELFF. The CDR3 nucleotides are TGTGCCAGCAGCTTGCGGACTAGCGGGACTAGCGCGAACACCGGGGAGCTGTTTTTT.

The J gene is TRBJ2-2, the V gene TRBV12-3 or TRBV12-4; a possible D gene is TRBD2 (5 bases). This CDR3 has 16 amino acids. V was pared by 3 bases and J by 6 bases, with 17 bases between. CDR3 residues: CASSFRGIENAGELFF. The CDR3 DNA reads as TGTGCCAGCAGTTTCCGAGGGATCGAAAACGCCGGGGAGCTGTTTTTT.

This clonotype was observed at least ten times. CDR3 in amino acids: CASSLTLAGAIDNEQFF. In DNA form, the CDR3 reads TGCGCCAGCAGCTTAACCTTAGCGGGAGCGATCGACAATGAGCAGTTCTTC. This chain joins TRBV5-1 and TRBJ2-1; 9 bases fit TRBD2. Germline V gene sequence: CDR1 SGHRS, CDR2 YFSETQ. Losses at the gene ends were 2 bases for V and 5 bases for J; bases not matched to a gene: 11. The CDR3 extends over 17 amino acids.

V and J are TRBV20-1 and TRBJ2-5; D is unresolved. Germline V gene data show CDR1 as DFQATT and CDR2 as SNEGSKA (reference sequence). This CDR3 region has 15 residues. Trimming cost V 0 bases and J 5 bases, with 16 bases left between them. The DNA of the CDR3 is TGCAGTGCTAGAGATTCTTCCAGGTCGTGGGAGACCCAGTACTTC. Translated: CSARDSSRSWETQYF.

V usage is TRBV5-4 and J usage is TRBJ2-3; D possibly corresponds to TRBD2 (6 bases). V shed 2 bases and J shed 4 bases, with 11 bases lying between them. CDR1 and CDR2 from the germline V gene are SGHNT and YYREEE (reference sequence). This CDR3 contains 14 residues. This CDR3 reads CASSFGLSPDTQYF. In DNA, the CDR3 is TGTGCCAGCAGCTTCGGACTATCCCCAGATACGCAGTATTTT.

The rearrangement joins TRBV5-6 to TRBJ2-1, with 8 bases fitting TRBD2. J lost 1 base, V lost 2 bases, and 5 bases had no gene match. The CDR3 sequence is 16 residues long. Germline CDR1 and CDR2: SGHDT and YYEEEE. The chain's CDR3 is CASSFGGGRSYNEQFF. For the CDR3, the DNA is TGTGCCAGCAGCTTCGGGGGGGGCCGATCCTACAATGAGCAGTTCTTC.

This clonotype has more than one count but fewer than ten. V and J are TRBV7-2 and TRBJ2-2; D gene unclear. Germline V gene data show CDR1 as SGHTA and CDR2 as FQGNSA. The CDR3 has 15 amino acids. V dropped 3 bases and J dropped 2 bases, with 10 bases sitting between them. As DNA, the CDR3 is TGTGCCAGCAGCTTTAAGCCACTTAACACCGGGGAGCTGTTTTTT. Its translation is CASSFKPLNTGELFF.

V usage is TRBV19 and J usage is TRBJ2-3, with unresolved D. CDR3 length: 13 residues. Germline CDR1 is LNHDA and CDR2 is SQIVND (reference sequence). V lost 7 bases to trimming and J lost 5 bases, with 13 bases between them. CDR3 DNA sequence: TGTGCCAGTAAAATAGGGCATGAAGATACGCAGTATTTT. It translates to CASKIGHEDTQYF.

The rearrangement uses TRBV9 and TRBJ2-5, with D hard to call. Deletions cut 4 bases from V and 5 bases from J, with 18 bases between. The CDR3 contains 15 residues. CDR1 is SGDLS and CDR2 is YYNGEE in the germline V gene. The CDR3 loop reads CASSPGPLLGETQYF. CDR3 nucleotide sequence: TGTGCCAGCAGCCCGGGTCCGTTGTTGGGGGAGACCCAGTACTTC.

Only a few counts were recorded for this clonotype. The chain carries TRBV5-1 and TRBJ2-7, with D hard to call. Trimming left V 3 bases short and J 5 bases short, with 12 bases between. From germline, CDR1 is SGHRS and CDR2 YFSETQ. The CDR3 is made up of 13 amino acids. The CDR3 spells CASSSPGFDEQYF. The CDR3 DNA follows: TGCGCCAGCAGCTCCCCAGGATTCGACGAGCAGTACTTC.

J is TRBJ2-4 and V is TRBV12-3 or TRBV12-4; 8 nucleotides align to TRBD1. V dropped 4 bases and J dropped 8; count of bases not matched to a gene: 7. CDR3 length: 14 amino acids. The chain's CDR3 is CASSSGQGGYIQYF. CDR3 bases: TGTGCCAGCAGTTCCGGACAGGGAGGCTACATTCAGTACTTC.

This clonotype was seen a few times. The V call is TRBV7-9, the J call TRBJ2-3; D not resolved. This CDR3 contains 14 residues. Germline-derived CDR1 and CDR2 are SEHNR and FQNEAQ (reference sequence). V lost 1 base and J 3 bases, leaving 8 bases between the germline ends. The CDR3 protein is CASSLGPVTDTQYF. The CDR3 DNA reads as TGTGCCAGCAGCTTAGGTCCTGTAACAGATACGCAGTATTTT.

This clonotype has at least ten counts. The chain combines TRBV3-1 with TRBJ1-1; D gene unclear. CDR1 LGHDT and CDR2 YNNKEL come from the germline V gene (reference sequence). Trimming took 4 bases from V and 0 from J, leaving 6 bases between them. The CDR3 is 13 amino acids. The CDR3 DNA reads TGTGCCAGCAGCCGTAAGGTGAACACTGAAGCTTTCTTT. Protein: CASSRKVNTEAFF. The full variable domain, rest sourced from reference TRBV3-1 and TRBJ1-1, is DTAVSQTPKYLVTQMGNDKSIKCEQNLGHDTMYWYKQDSKKFLKIMFSYNNKELIINETVPNRFSPKSPDKAHLNLHINSLELGDSAVYFCASSRKVNTEAFFGQGTRLTVV.

This clonotype was counted ten times or more. The chain employs TRBV7-8 and TRBJ2-1, with unresolved D. The V and J ends lost 3 bases and 6 bases respectively, with 15 bases between them. CDR1 is SGHVS and CDR2 is FQNEAQ in the germline V gene. The CDR3 length is 15 residues. The CDR3 bases are TGTGCCAGCAGCTTCCTGGGTCAGCGTGCCAATGAGCAGTTCTTC. Its protein product is CASSFLGQRANEQFF.

V gene TRBV7-2 combines with J gene TRBJ2-1; TRBD2 might be the D (6 bases). The germline V gene has CDR1 SGHTA and CDR2 FQGNSA. The V end was cut by 6 bases, the J end by 3 bases, with 18 bases between. The CDR3 has 16 residues. This CDR3 reads CASSPPSAGRYNEQFF. CDR3 coding DNA: TGTGCCAGCAGTCCCCCTAGCGCTGGGCGCTACAATGAGCAGTTCTTC.

The count of this clonotype is one. The CDR3 region has the DNA TGTGCCAGCAGCTTAATTTTGAACAGGGACCCTTCGGGGGGCTACACCTTC. Protein product: CASSLILNRDPSGGYTF. The genes are TRBV7-9 and TRBJ1-2, with D maybe TRBD1 (6 bases). V was cut by 2 bases and J by 8 bases, with 24 bases left in between. Germline V gives CDR1 SEHNR, CDR2 FQNEAQ (reference sequence). This CDR3 has 17 residues.

This clonotype occurred many times. J is TRBJ2-4 and V is TRBV5-1; 9 bases map to TRBD2. The trim removed 0 bases at V and 6 bases at J, leaving 7 bases unmatched. Per the germline V gene, CDR1 is SGHRS and CDR2 is YFSETQ. This CDR3 is built from 16 residues. The DNA of the CDR3 is TGCGCCAGCAGCTTGGCCGCGTATAGCGGGGGAAACATTCAGTACTTC. Its protein is CASSLAAYSGGNIQYF. Filled out from reference TRBV5-1 and TRBJ2-4, the complete variable domain reads KAGVTQTPRYLIKTRGQQVTLSCSPISGHRSVSWYQQTPGQGLQFLFEYFSETQRNKGNFPGRFSGRQFSNSRSEMNVSTLELGDSALYLCASSLAAYSGGNIQYFGAGTRLSVL.

The rearrangement joins TRBV4-1 to TRBJ2-4, with 14 bases fitting TRBD2. V shed 4 bases and J 7 bases; nucleotides not matched to a gene: 12. Germline CDR1 and CDR2: MGHRA and YSYEKL. The CDR3 spans 18 residues. DNA for the CDR3: TGCGCCAGCAGCCCCTTGGCGACTAGCGGGGGGGCAATGAACATTCAGTACTTC. Residues: CASSPLATSGGAMNIQYF.

The chain joins TRBV3-1 to TRBJ1-1; D is perhaps TRBD1 (5 bases). V was pared by 3 bases and J by 7 bases, with 18 bases between. This CDR3 contains 15 residues. Germline CDR1 reads LGHDT; CDR2 reads YNNKEL (reference sequence). CDR3 coding DNA: TGTGCCAGCAGCCAGCCGGGACGGGGAAAAGATGAAGCTTTCTTT. This encodes CASSQPGRGKDEAFF.

This clonotype was seen only a few times. The rearrangement joins TRBV20-1 to TRBJ2-5; perhaps D is TRBD1 or TRBD2 (5 bases each). The germline V gene encodes CDR1 DFQATT and CDR2 SNEGSKA (reference sequence). V dropped 2 bases and J dropped 5 bases, with 18 bases sitting between them. The CDR3 covers 15 residues. Here the CDR3 reads CSARKTGTIGETQYF. The CDR3 nucleotides read TGCAGTGCTAGAAAGACCGGGACCATAGGGGAGACCCAGTACTTC.